The clone carrying this T cell receptor (beta chain) was picked up one time. The V end was cut by 2 bases, the J end by 5 bases, with 10 bases between. Germline V CDR1 and CDR2: SGHAT, FQNNGV. This CDR3 has 14 amino acids. TCR beta chains were sequenced at survey level with immunoSEQ. Data came from immunoSEQ multiplex PCR; TCRdb stores just in-frame clones and leaves some out. The sample has approximately 53,000 clones; about 92% are singletons. Sequencing was performed on PBMCs. This TCR was sampled from a middle-aged man with rheumatoid arthritis. The chain employs TRBV11-2 and TRBJ2-4; D gene unclear. The CDR3 protein is CASSLWGPENIQYF. The CDR3, as DNA: TGTGCCAGCAGCTTATGGGGTCCCGAAAACATTCAGTACTTC.